These T cell receptor beta chains were read from a single sample in a study of blood T cells in healthy people across ages. TCRdb passed the 5' RACE reads through MiXCR, listing each CDR3 protein once. The table records more than 1,000,000 distinct CDR3 sequences, under 30% of them present only once. These sequences were also reported in another study, on T cells of mothers and their children.

The sequenced sample consisted of blood. Receptors originate from a girl aged 2 to 9 in good health. CDR3s leave out the opening cysteine and the closing phenylalanine or tryptophan.

ASSYSGTSGRRDEQY	TRBV6-6	.
ASSFGLEAGETQY	TRBV28	TRBJ2-5
SVEEGGNTEAF	TRBV29-1	TRBJ1-1
ASRLTGGDEKLF	TRBV3-1	TRBJ1-4
ASSLWTSGKIQETQY	TRBV28	TRBJ2-5
ASSLIGQGEDTQY	TRBV27	TRBJ2-3
ASSTVNTGELF	TRBV9	TRBJ2-2
ASSPRLAAFSYEQY	TRBV2	.
ASTLQGPSSYNEQF	TRBV27	TRBJ2-1
ASRRGTANYGYT	TRBV28	TRBJ1-2
ASTQGQLNYGYT	TRBV28	TRBJ1-2
ASSLTRDSQDEQF	TRBV7-2	TRBJ2-1
ASSLITTNEKLF	TRBV7-9	TRBJ1-4
ASRLGGRNTEAF	TRBV2	TRBJ1-1
SVGTTGQAPFYGYT	TRBV29-1	TRBJ1-2
ASSLATPAQQY	TRBV12-3/TRBV12-4	TRBJ2-5
ASRVVFSEEF	TRBV6-2/TRBV6-3	TRBJ2-5
ASSPIPETQETQY	TRBV4-2	TRBJ2-5
ASKGSLVNTGELF	TRBV27	TRBJ2-2
ASSLSTPADGGYT	TRBV27	TRBJ1-2
ATSPRKGKASGGSGTDTQY	TRBV24-1	TRBJ2-3
ASSFGGGAHPFLYEQY	TRBV7-9	TRBJ2-7
ASRGKDGKETQY	TRBV12-3/TRBV12-4	TRBJ2-5
ASRGGVLPYEQY	TRBV12-3/TRBV12-4	TRBJ2-7
ASSSSLVGVHEQH	TRBV6-2/TRBV6-3	TRBJ2-5
ASSQVRDYLSYNEQF	TRBV4-2	TRBJ2-1
SAGLAYYNEQF	TRBV29-1	TRBJ2-1
ASSPGQLFYEQY	TRBV12-3/TRBV12-4	TRBJ2-7
SASFRGRQETQY	TRBV20-1	TRBJ2-5
ASSRDRGPTGELF	TRBV12-3/TRBV12-4	TRBJ2-2
ASRGINEKLF	TRBV27	TRBJ1-4
ASSLPSGAGYEQY	TRBV12-3/TRBV12-4	TRBJ2-7
AISDSASPSGCT	TRBV10-3	TRBJ1-2
ASSPKDRWGYT	TRBV9	TRBJ1-2
ASTDWTRAF	TRBV10-3	TRBJ1-1
SVVEATETQY	TRBV29-1	.
ASSLVYGLDEQY	TRBV11-2	TRBJ2-7
ASRGQGDTQY	TRBV7-9	TRBJ2-3
ASSLEAPYNEQF	TRBV7-3	.
AAGGQVNTEAF	TRBV15	TRBJ1-1
ATHGSSYNEQF	TRBV11-3	TRBJ2-1
ASSSGVGLAPLH	TRBV11-2	TRBJ1-6
ASSQLGSSETKLF	TRBV4-1	TRBJ1-4